This T cell receptor beta chain was profiled in a study of CXCR3-negative and CXCR3-positive naive CD8 T cells. As for the study in general: For each library, about 1.5 +/- 0.3 million TRB reads were obtained, about 135 million in total.

About this clonotype: The target antigen is unknown.

Notes on the study in general: Expression of CXCR3 was partially reduced after cryopreservation, and fresh PBMCs were used in most assays. CXCR3-positive naive cells carried more hydrophobic TRB CDR3s than CXCR3-negative ones. Naive CXCR3-positive and CXCR3-negative cells shared similar TRBV-TRBJ usage, unlike memory cells.

Libraries of TRB cDNA were made by 5' RACE and carried UMIs. TCRdb processed the 5' RACE reads again and assigns one entry to each CDR3 protein, with no DNA. The listing contains more than 75,000 distinct CDR3 sequences. The receptor was isolated from a human donor in good health. Some clones in this sample may be carry-over from other donors' samples. Material for sequencing was naive CXCR3+ CD8+ T cells from blood. Subset denoted: CD45RO-CCR7+CD27+CD95- naive CD8+ T cells expressing CXCR3 (TNR3+).

CDR3 amino acids: CASSLGPKAHEQFF. The rearrangement links TRBV5-6 to TRBJ2-1; TCRdb selects TRBD2, and the lack of DNA leaves this call unchecked. Germline CDR1 and CDR2: SGHDT and YYEEEE. The CDR3 loop spans 14 amino acids.